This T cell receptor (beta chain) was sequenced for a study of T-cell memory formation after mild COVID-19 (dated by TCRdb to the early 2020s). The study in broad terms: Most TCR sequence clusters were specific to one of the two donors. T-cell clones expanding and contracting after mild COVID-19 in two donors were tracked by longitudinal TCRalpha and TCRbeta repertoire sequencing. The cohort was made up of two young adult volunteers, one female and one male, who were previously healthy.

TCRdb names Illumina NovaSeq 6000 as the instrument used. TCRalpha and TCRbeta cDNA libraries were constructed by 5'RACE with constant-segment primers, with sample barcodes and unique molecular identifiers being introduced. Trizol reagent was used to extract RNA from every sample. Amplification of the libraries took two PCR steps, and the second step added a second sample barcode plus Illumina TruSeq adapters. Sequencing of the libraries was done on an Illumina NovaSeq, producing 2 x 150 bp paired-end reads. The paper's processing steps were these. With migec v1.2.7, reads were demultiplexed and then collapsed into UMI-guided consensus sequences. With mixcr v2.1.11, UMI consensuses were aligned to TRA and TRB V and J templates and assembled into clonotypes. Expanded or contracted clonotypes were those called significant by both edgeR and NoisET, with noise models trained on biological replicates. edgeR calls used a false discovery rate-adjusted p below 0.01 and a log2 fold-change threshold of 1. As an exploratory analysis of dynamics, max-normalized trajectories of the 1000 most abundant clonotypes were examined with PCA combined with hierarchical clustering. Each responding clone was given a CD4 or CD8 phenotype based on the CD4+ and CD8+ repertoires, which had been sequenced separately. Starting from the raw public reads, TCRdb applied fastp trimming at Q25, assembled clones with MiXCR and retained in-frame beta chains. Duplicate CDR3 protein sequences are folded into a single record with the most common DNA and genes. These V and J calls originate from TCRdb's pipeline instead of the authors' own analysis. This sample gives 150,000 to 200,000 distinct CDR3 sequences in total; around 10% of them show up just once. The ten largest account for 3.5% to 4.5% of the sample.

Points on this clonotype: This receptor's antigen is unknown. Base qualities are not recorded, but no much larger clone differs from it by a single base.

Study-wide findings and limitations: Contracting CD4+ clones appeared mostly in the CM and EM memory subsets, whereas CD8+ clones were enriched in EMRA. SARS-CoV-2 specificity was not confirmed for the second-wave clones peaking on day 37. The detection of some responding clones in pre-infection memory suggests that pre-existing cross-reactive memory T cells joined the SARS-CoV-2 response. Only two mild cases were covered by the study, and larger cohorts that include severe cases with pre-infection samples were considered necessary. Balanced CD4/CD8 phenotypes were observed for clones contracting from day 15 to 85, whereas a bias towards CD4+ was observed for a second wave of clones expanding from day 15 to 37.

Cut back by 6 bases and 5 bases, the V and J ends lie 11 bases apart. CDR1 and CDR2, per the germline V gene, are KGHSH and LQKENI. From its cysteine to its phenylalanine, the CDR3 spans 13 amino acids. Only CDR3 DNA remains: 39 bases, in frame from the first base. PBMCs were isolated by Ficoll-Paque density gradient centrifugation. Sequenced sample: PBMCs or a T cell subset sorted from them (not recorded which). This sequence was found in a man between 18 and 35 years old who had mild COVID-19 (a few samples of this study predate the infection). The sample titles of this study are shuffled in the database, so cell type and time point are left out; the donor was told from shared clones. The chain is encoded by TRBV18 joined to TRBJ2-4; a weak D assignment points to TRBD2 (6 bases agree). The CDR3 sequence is CASSPGEENIQYF. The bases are TGTGCCAGCTCGCCGGGGGAGGAAAACATTCAGTACTTC.